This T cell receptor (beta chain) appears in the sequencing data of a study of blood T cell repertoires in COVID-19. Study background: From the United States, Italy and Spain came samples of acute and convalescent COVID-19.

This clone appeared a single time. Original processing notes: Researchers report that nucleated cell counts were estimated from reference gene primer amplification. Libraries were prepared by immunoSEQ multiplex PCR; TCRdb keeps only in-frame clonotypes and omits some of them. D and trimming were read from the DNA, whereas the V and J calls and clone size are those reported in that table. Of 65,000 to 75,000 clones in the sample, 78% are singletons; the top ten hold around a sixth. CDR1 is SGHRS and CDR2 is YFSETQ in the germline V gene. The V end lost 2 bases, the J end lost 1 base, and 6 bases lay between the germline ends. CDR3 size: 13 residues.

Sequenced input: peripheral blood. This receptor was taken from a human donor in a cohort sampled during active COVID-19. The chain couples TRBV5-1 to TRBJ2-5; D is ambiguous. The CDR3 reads CASSFAPQETQYF. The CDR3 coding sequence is TGCGCCAGCAGCTTTGCGCCCCAAGAGACCCAGTACTTC.